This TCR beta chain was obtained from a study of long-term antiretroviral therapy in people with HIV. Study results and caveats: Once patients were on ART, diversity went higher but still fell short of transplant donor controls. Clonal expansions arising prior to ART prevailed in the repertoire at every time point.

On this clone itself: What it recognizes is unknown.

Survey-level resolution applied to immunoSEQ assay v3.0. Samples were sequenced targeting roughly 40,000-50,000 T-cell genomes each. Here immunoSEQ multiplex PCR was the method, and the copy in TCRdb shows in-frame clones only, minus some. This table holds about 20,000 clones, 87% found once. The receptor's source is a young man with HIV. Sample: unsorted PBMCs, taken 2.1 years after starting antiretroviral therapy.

The CDR3 region has the DNA TGCGCCAGCAGCCCTCTCCCGAGAGGCCCTAGCAATCAGCCCCAGCATTTT. Translating gives CASSPLPRGPSNQPQHF. The genes are TRBV4-1 and TRBJ1-5; no definite D call. V lost 4 bases and J 0 bases, leaving 16 bases between the germline ends. Germline V gene data show CDR1 as MGHRA and CDR2 as YSYEKL. CDR3 size: 17 residues.